The 2 T cell receptor beta chains below were found in one sample sequenced in a study of cytomegalovirus exposure and HLA in healthy donors. Primers: 60 Vbeta forward and 13 Jbeta reverse. Clones were read by immunoSEQ multiplex PCR, and TCRdb kept only the in-frame ones, dropping some. The repertoire holds 150,000 to 200,000 clones, with roughly 77% as singletons. The sequenced material came from PBMCs. These receptors were taken from a woman in her fifties or sixties in good health and CMV-seronegative.

The chain joins TRBV5-1 to TRBJ1-3, with D unresolved. The CDR3 runs 17 residues. Germline V CDR1 and CDR2: SGHRS, YFSETQ. V was shortened by 0 bases and J by 1 base, with 14 bases between the two germline ends. CDR3 DNA sequence: TGCGCCAGCAGCTTGGAAGTGCGATCCCTTTCTGGAAACACCATATATTTT. Protein: CASSLEVRSLSGNTIYF. Drawing the rest from reference TRBV5-1 and TRBJ1-3, the complete variable domain is KAGVTQTPRYLIKTRGQQVTLSCSPISGHRSVSWYQQTPGQGLQFLFEYFSETQRNKGNFPGRFSGRQFSNSRSEMNVSTLELGDSALYLCASSLEVRSLSGNTIYFGEGSWLTVV.

The chain recombines TRBV4-1 with TRBJ2-1, with a weak D call TRBD2 (6 bases). CDR1 and CDR2 (germline): MGHRA, YSYEKL. The CDR3 is made up of 17 amino acids. Trimming took 3 bases from V and 5 from J, leaving 20 bases between them. CDR3 DNA sequence: TGCGCCAGCAGCCAGAGACGTGCAGAGGGGAGGAACAATGAGCAGTTCTTC. Amino acid sequence: CASSQRRAEGRNNEQFF.